Only a few counts were recorded for the clone carrying this T cell receptor beta chain. As yet, its antigen is unknown. This CDR3 has 13 amino acids. The V end was cut by 7 bases, the J end by 10 bases, with 19 bases between. The V gene's germline CDR1 is SNHLY and CDR2 FYNNEI. The sample comes from a study of early T cells in non-severe SARS-CoV-2 infection. As for the study in general: Sequencing of unsorted whole blood was done on bulk RNA, leaving chains unpaired. Study-wide findings and caveats: Matching against VDJdb likely underestimated virus-specific expansions, favoring anti-spike CD8.

TCRdb analysed the 5' RACE reads with MiXCR anew, one entry per CDR3 protein. The sample consists of some 78,000 distinct CDR3 sequences, roughly an eighth of them appearing once. The specimen was whole blood. This sequence joins TRBV2 and TRBJ1-1; D is undetermined. The TCR comes from an adult who was a healthcare worker with PCR-confirmed SARS-CoV-2 infection or an uninfected control (not recorded which). The CDR3 loop is CASTDRKGEGAFF. The CDR3 nucleotides are TGTGCCAGCACAGACCGTAAGGGTGAGGGAGCTTTCTTT.